This record concerns one T cell receptor beta chain sequence. After re-calling the 5' RACE reads, TCRdb lists one entry per CDR3 protein, DNA absent. The sample yields 350,000 to 500,000 distinct CDR3 sequences, of which the top ten take up roughly 2.3%. The data are from a study of monozygotic twins with inflammatory bowel disease. CDR1 is PRHDT, CDR2 FYEKMQ, per germline (reference sequence). The CDR3 loop spans 18 amino acids. This TCR was sampled from a human donor with ulcerative colitis or Crohn's disease, or a healthy co-twin of an affected twin (not recorded which). The genes are TRBV13 and TRBJ2-1; TCRdb's assignment of TRBD2 cannot be checked, as there is no DNA. Specimen: blood. CDR3 residues: CASSLGRLAGLSYNEQFF.